Listed below are T cell receptor beta chains from one sample, sequenced in a study of tumor T cells in aggressive B-cell lymphoma. Generated by immunoSEQ multiplex PCR, the TCRdb table keeps only in-frame clones and is missing some. The sample comprises approximately 12,000 clones, 89% of which are singletons, and 2% to 2.5% rests with the top ten. Sequencing was performed on tumor tissue. These receptors originate from an adult with diffuse large B cell lymphoma. The CDR3 runs from the conserved cysteine through the conserved F or W. A D gene is named only where the DNA matches it firmly. Size values are once, few and many counts, or a class for expanded clones, and some rows have none.

TRBJ2-6,TRBV5-1,.,once,TGCGCCAGCGCAGTTACCGGGACAGCGGGCTCTGGGGCCAACGTCCTGACTTTC,CASAVTGTAGSGANVLTF
TRBJ2-7,TRBV7-2,.,.,TGTGCCAGCAGCTTGGACATAGTATCCTACGAGCAGTACTTC,CASSLDIVSYEQYF
TRBJ2-6,TRBV6-1,.,.,TGTGCCACGAGAGTCTCTGGGGCCAACGTCCTGACTTTC,CATRVSGANVLTF
TRBJ1-2,TRBV5-4,.,.,TGTGCCAGCAGCGCACCTTGGACACCTGGGGGCTACACCTTC,CASSAPWTPGGYTF
TRBJ2-5,TRBV27,TRBD2,.,TGTGCCAGCAGTTCTAGCGGGAGCGGGACCCAGTACTTC,CASSSSGSGTQYF
TRBJ2-7,TRBV28,TRBD2,.,TGTGCCAGCAGTCCGGGACTAGTATCCGGCGAGCAGTACTTC,CASSPGLVSGEQYF
TRBJ1-4,TRBV25-1,.,.,TGTGCCAGCAGTGAATCAGTCCGGGAAACAACTAATGAAAAACTGTTTTTT,CASSESVRETTNEKLFF
TRBJ2-3,TRBV18,TRBD1,.,TGTGCCAGCTCCCGACGGGACAGGGGGACAGATACGCAGTATTTT,CASSRRDRGTDTQYF
TRBJ2-1,TRBV7-9,.,.,TGTGCCAGCAGCTTATCTCTTAGGTGGGGGGACAATGAGCAGTTCTTC,CASSLSLRWGDNEQFF
TRBJ2-7,TRBV6-1,TRBD1,.,TGTGCCAGCAGTGCAACAGGGGTGGGCGAGCAGTACTTC,CASSATGVGEQYF
TRBJ2-5,TRBV27,.,.,TGTGCCAGCAGCCCCGCAGGTCAGGGGATTCAAGAGACCCAGTACTTC,CASSPAGQGIQETQYF
TRBJ2-5,TRBV7-9,TRBD2,.,TGTGCCAGCGGGACTAGCGGGAGAGGGGAGACCCAGTACTTC,CASGTSGRGETQYF
TRBJ2-3,TRBV5-4,.,.,TGTGCCAGCAGCTTGGCCCTAACCAACACAGATACGCAGTATTTT,CASSLALTNTDTQYF
TRBJ2-7,TRBV27,TRBD1,.,TGTGCCAGCAGGACGACAGGGGGGAAATACGAGCAGTACTTC,CASRTTGGKYEQYF
TRBJ2-7,TRBV7-2,.,.,TGTGCCAGCAGCTCCATACAGGGATACGAGCAGTACTTC,CASSSIQGYEQYF
TRBJ2-7,TRBV14,TRBD1,.,TGTGCCAGCAGCCACAAGGGACAGGGAATCTACGAGCAGTACTTC,CASSHKGQGIYEQYF
TRBJ2-1,TRBV6-1,.,.,TGTGCCAGCAGTGCCCACTCCTACAATGAGCAGTTCTTC,CASSAHSYNEQFF
TRBJ2-7,TRBV28,TRBD1,.,TGTGCCAGCAGCCTCGGGGCGACAGGGAAGGGCAAGCAGTACTTC,CASSLGATGKGKQYF
TRBJ2-7,TRBV19,TRBD1,.,TGTGCCAGTAGTCCCCTAGGGGACAGGGGAAGCTACGAGCAGTACTTC,CASSPLGDRGSYEQYF
TRBJ2-1,TRBV7-9,.,.,TGTGCCAGCAGCTTCCGGGTTGAGCAGTTCTTC,CASSFRVEQFF
TRBJ2-7,TRBV6-5,TRBD1,few,TGTGCCAGCTCAGTAGTAGACAGGGCTGCCTACGAGCAGTACTTC,CASSVVDRAAYEQYF
TRBJ2-3,TRBV9,TRBD2,.,TGTGCCAGCAGCGTTCCGGGACTAGTTGGAGATACGCAGTATTTT,CASSVPGLVGDTQYF
TRBJ2-7,TRBV19,.,.,TGTGCCAGTAGTCCCACAGGGACCTACGAGCAGTACTTC,CASSPTGTYEQYF
TRBJ2-3,TRBV5-1,.,.,TGCGCCAGCAGCTTGGTACCCGGAGGGGGCACAGATACGCAGTATTTT,CASSLVPGGGTDTQYF
TRBJ1-1,TRBV6-1,TRBD1,.,TGTGCCAGCAGTGAAGGCGACAGGGGCACTGAAGCTTTCTTT,CASSEGDRGTEAFF
TRBJ2-1,TRBV5-5,TRBD1,.,TGTGCCAGCAGCTTGGCCGGGACAGGGGCCTACAATGAGCAGTTCTTC,CASSLAGTGAYNEQFF
TRBJ2-1,TRBV19,TRBD2,.,TGTGCCAGTAGTATAGATCCACTAGCGGGGTACTACAATGAGCAGTTCTTC,CASSIDPLAGYYNEQFF
TRBJ2-7,TRBV28,.,.,TGTGCCAGCAGCCTAGCTCCTATGTACGAGCAGTACTTC,CASSLAPMYEQYF
TRBJ1-2,TRBV4-1,.,.,TGCGCCAGCAGCCAACCCCAGGGCGAAGGCTACACCTTC,CASSQPQGEGYTF
TRBJ2-3,TRBV4-3,.,.,TGCGCCAGCAGCCCCCTAGCCACCGGCATAGATACGCAGTATTTT,CASSPLATGIDTQYF
TRBJ1-3,TRBV18,.,.,TGTGCCAGCTCACCGGACATTCTATCTGGAAACACCATATATTTT,CASSPDILSGNTIYF
TRBJ1-3,TRBV5-5,.,.,TGTGCCAGCAGCTTGAGACAGGCCTCTGGAAACACCATATATTTT,CASSLRQASGNTIYF
TRBJ2-7,TRBV5-1,.,.,TGCGCCAGCAGCTTGGCCATGACTTACGAGCAGTACTTC,CASSLAMTYEQYF
TRBJ2-6,TRBV7-9,.,.,TGTGCCATCCAAGACAGGCCTGGGGCCAACGTCCTGACTTTC,CAIQDRPGANVLTF
TRBJ2-1,TRBV5-4,TRBD2,.,TGTGCCAGCAGCTTACCTGGGACTAGCAGAAATGAGCAGTTCTTC,CASSLPGTSRNEQFF
TRBJ2-1,TRBV11-2,.,.,TGTGCCAGCAGCCCCTTTGGGCCGAACAATGAGCAGTTCTTC,CASSPFGPNNEQFF
TRBJ2-3,TRBV15,TRBD2,.,TGTGCCACCAGCAGGGGACTAGCGAGGCTAAAACTTAGCACAGATACGCAGTATTTT,CATSRGLARLKLSTDTQYF